The entry below describes one T cell receptor beta chain. The antigen is undetermined. Researchers ran the PCR with 60 Vbeta and 13 Jbeta primers. Authors' methods: Later analysis identified roughly 84 million unique TCR beta chains, about 11 million shared. The table came from immunoSEQ multiplex PCR; TCRdb's copy has only in-frame clones and leaves some out. The V and J calls and the clone size are those of that table, but D and trimming were determined from the DNA. This sample has 100,000 to 150,000 clones, with 78% found just once. The record originates from a study of cytomegalovirus exposure and HLA in healthy donors. All the people who gave samples were healthy bone marrow donors. V gave up 6 bases and J gave up 7 bases, with 12 bases separating them. CDR3 length equals 12 residues. Germline V lookup: CDR1 SNHLY, CDR2 FYNNEI. Whole-study results and caveats: It has been reported that TCR beta sequences accurately predicted the HLA-A and HLA-B alleles of most subjects. When analyzed later, a missense DCLRE1C variant was found to be linked to TCR beta V- and J-gene trimming.

This chain links TRBV2 with TRBJ2-5, with TRBD2 as a possible D gene (5 bases). Sample: PBMCs. The sequence was obtained from a woman aged 40 to 50 in good health and CMV-seronegative. The CDR3 here is CASRDVRGTQYF. In DNA, the CDR3 is TGTGCCAGCAGGGACGTCCGGGGGACCCAGTACTTC.